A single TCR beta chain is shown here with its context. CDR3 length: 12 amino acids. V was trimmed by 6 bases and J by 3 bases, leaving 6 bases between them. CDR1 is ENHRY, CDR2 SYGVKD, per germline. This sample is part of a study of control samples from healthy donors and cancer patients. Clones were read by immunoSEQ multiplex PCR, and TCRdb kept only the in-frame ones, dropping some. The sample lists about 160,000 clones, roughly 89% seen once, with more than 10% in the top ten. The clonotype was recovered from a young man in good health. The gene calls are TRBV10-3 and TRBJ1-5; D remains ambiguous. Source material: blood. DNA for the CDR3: TGTGCCATCAGGGGGAACAATCAGCCCCAGCATTTT. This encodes CAIRGNNQPQHF.